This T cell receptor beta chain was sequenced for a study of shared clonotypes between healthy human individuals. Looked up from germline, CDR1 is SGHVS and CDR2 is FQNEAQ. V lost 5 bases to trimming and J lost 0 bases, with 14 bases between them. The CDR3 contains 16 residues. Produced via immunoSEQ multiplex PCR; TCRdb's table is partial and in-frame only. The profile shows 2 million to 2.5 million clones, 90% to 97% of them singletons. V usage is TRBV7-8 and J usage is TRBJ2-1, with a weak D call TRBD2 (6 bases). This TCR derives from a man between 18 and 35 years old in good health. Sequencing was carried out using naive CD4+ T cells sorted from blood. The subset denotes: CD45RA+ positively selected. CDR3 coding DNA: TGTGCCAGCAGCGCAAGGGTAGCGGACTCCTACAATGAGCAGTTCTTC. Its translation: CASSARVADSYNEQFF. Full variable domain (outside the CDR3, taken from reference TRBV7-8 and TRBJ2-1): GAGVSQSPRYKVAKRGQDVALRCDPISGHVSLFWYQQALGQGPEFLTYFQNEAQLDKSGLPSDRFFAERPEGSVSTLKIQRTQQEDSAVYLCASSARVADSYNEQFFGPGTRLTVL.